The 2 T cell receptor beta chains presented below share a single source sample, sequenced in a study of naive and memory T cell subsets (dated by TCRdb to about 2017). Libraries were built with UMI-ligation and nested PCR. The reads were generated on an Illumina MiSeq. The beta constant-region primer was an equimolar mix of two oligonucleotides covering both TRBC1 and TRBC2. The raw public reads went through TCRdb reprocessing: fastp at Q25, MiXCR clone calling, in-frame beta chains kept. Rows merge per CDR3 protein into single entries with the most common DNA and genes. Here the sample has approximately 89,000 distinct CDR3 sequences; around 7% occur a single time. In total, the top ten clones hold 1.5% to 2% of the sample. Material: central memory CD4+ T cells from blood. The sample's cell subset or site label, decoded: central memory, CD45RA- CD27+. The source of these receptors is a human donor in good health.

This clonotype showed up many times. The chain employs TRBV5-1 and TRBJ2-7; D is possibly TRBD1 (6 bases). Germline CDR1 reads SGHRS; CDR2 reads YFSETQ. The CDR3 has 18 residues. Between the trimmed V and J ends, which lost 3 bases and 3 bases, there was a span of 25 bases. The CDR3 nucleotides are TGCGCCAGCAGCTCAGGCTTGATCAGTCAGGGGTCCAGCTACGAGCAGTACTTC. This sequence encodes CASSSGLISQGSSYEQYF.

This clonotype was seen a few times. The genes are TRBV12-3 or TRBV12-4 and TRBJ2-5; D is perhaps TRBD2 (7 bases). This CDR3 has 15 amino acids. V was shortened by 6 bases and J by 5 bases, with 19 bases between the two germline ends. In DNA, the CDR3 is TGTGCCAGCAGCCTCGGGGGGCGCTCAGGGGAGACCCAGTACTTC. It translates to CASSLGGRSGETQYF.